Shown below are 21 T cell receptor beta chains from a single sample sequenced in a study of cytomegalovirus exposure and HLA in healthy donors. The PCR had 60 Vbeta and 13 Jbeta primers. Clones were sequenced by immunoSEQ multiplex PCR, and TCRdb holds only the in-frame ones, with some missing. The repertoire holds under 200,000 clones, with roughly 82% as singletons. Specimen: PBMCs. Every receptor here comes from a girl aged 5 to 17 in good health and CMV-seropositive.

This clone was observed a single time. In DNA, the CDR3 is TGTGCCAGTAGTATGAGGGCTGCGGGGGACACCTACGAGCAGTACTTC. This sequence encodes CASSMRAAGDTYEQYF. The rearrangement uses TRBV19 and TRBJ2-7; a weak D match, TRBD2 (7 bases). V lost 3 bases to trimming and J lost 2 bases, with 17 bases between them. The CDR3 loop spans 16 amino acids. Germline V gives CDR1 LNHDA, CDR2 SQIVND (reference sequence).

V gene TRBV27 combines with J gene TRBJ1-1; D unclear. The length of the CDR3 is 15 residues. The ends were cut back, 5 bases at V and 1 base at J, with 14 bases in the middle. Germline V CDR1 and CDR2: MNHEY, SMNVEV (reference sequence). CDR3 coding DNA: TGTGCCAGCAGTACCAGGTATGACGGGAACACTGAAGCTTTCTTT. This codes for CASSTRYDGNTEAFF.

The chain recombines TRBV28 with TRBJ2-2; tentative D call: TRBD2 (6 bases). CDR1 and CDR2 from the germline V gene are MDHEN and SYDVKM. Trimming pared 8 bases from V and 4 bases from J, leaving 14 bases between. The CDR3 has 14 amino acids. CDR3 in amino acids: CASGGLSGTGELFF. CDR3 coding DNA: TGTGCCAGCGGGGGGTTGAGTGGCACCGGGGAGCTGTTTTTT. The complete variable domain, with remaining parts taken from reference TRBV28 and TRBJ2-2, reads DVKVTQSSRYLVKRTGEKVFLECVQDMDHENMFWYRQDPGLGLRLIYFSYDVKMKEKGDIPEGYSVSREKKERFSLILESASTNQTSMYLCASGGLSGTGELFFGEGSRLTVL.

The chain joins TRBV2 to TRBJ1-2, with D possibly being TRBD1 (5 bases). Germline lookup yields CDR1 SNHLY and CDR2 FYNNEI. The CDR3 length is 13 residues. Deletions cut 2 bases from V and 5 bases from J, with 9 bases between. CDR3 sequence reads: CASSEQDIYGYTF. The CDR3 bases are TGTGCCAGCAGTGAACAGGACATTTATGGCTACACCTTC.

The chain employs TRBV27 and TRBJ1-2, with D maybe TRBD1 (6 bases). CDR1 and CDR2 (germline): MNHEY, SMNVEV (reference sequence). There are 13 residues in the CDR3. V dropped 2 bases and J dropped 7 bases, with 11 bases sitting between them. In DNA form, the CDR3 reads TGTGCCAGCAGTTTAGACGGGGGGCGTGGCTACACCTTC. It yields the protein CASSLDGGRGYTF.

V usage is TRBV5-1 and J usage is TRBJ2-7, with TRBD2 identical over 10 bases. Germline CDR1 is SGHRS and CDR2 is YFSETQ. This CDR3 is built from 15 residues. Trimming took 0 bases from V and 4 from J; bases not matched to a gene: 4. The CDR3 DNA reads as TGCGCCAGCAGCTTGGAGAGCGGGGGGGGATACGAGCAGTACTTC. This sequence encodes CASSLESGGGYEQYF.

This clone was seen once. The chain recombines TRBV28 with TRBJ1-4; TRBD1 aligns across 9 bases. The V and J ends lost 4 bases and 6 bases, in that order; junction bases with no gene match: 6. The length of the CDR3 is 15 residues. Germline CDR1 MDHEN, CDR2 SYDVKM. Written as DNA, the CDR3 is TGTGCCAGCAGTTCTACCGGGACAGGGCATGAAAAACTGTTTTTT. Its protein product is CASSSTGTGHEKLFF.

About this clone: The germline gene is not matched at one end of the junction; a read error may be the cause. V and J are TRBV7-6 and TRBJ2-5; D call uncertain. Germline-derived CDR1 and CDR2 are SGHVS and FNYEAQ. CDR3 length equals 13 residues. Here the CDR3 DNA reads TGTGCCAGCAGCTTAAGTTCTATGGAGAGCCAGTACTTC. This gives the protein CASSLSSMESQYF.

J is TRBJ1-5 and V is TRBV21-1; no DNA check was done on the table's D call, TRBD1. TRBV21-1 is designated a pseudogene. The CDR3 loop spans 17 amino acids. The CDR3 nucleotides read TGTGCCAGCAGCAAAGAGGGAACAGGGGCGGCGTGTCAGCCCCAGCATTTT. It is translated as CASSKEGTGAACQPQHF.

The V and J genes are TRBV6-1 and TRBJ2-1, with a weak D call TRBD2 (5 bases). Germline values: CDR1 MNHNS, CDR2 SASEGT. The CDR3 spans 19 residues. V shed 2 bases and J shed 0 bases, with 20 bases lying between them. The CDR3 DNA is TGTGCCAGCAGTGAAATGATGCCCCTCCGGGGAGTCTCCTACAATGAGCAGTTCTTC. It codes for CASSEMMPLRGVSYNEQFF.

The J gene is TRBJ1-2, the V gene TRBV7-8, with D maybe TRBD1 (6 bases). With 0 bases removed from V and 6 bases from J, the gap between germline ends came to 11 bases. The CDR3 loop spans 14 amino acids. Germline V gene data show CDR1 as SGHVS and CDR2 as FQNEAQ. CDR3: CASSLAPQGNGYTF. The CDR3 DNA is TGTGCCAGCAGCTTAGCACCACAGGGAAATGGCTACACCTTC.

This clone was detected a few times. The chain combines TRBV19 with TRBJ1-2; 8 nucleotides line up with TRBD1. The CDR3 is made up of 15 amino acids. After removal of 6 bases from V and 4 bases from J, the junction contained 10 bases not matched to a gene. In germline, CDR1 is LNHDA, CDR2 SQIVND (reference sequence). The CDR3 region has the DNA TGTGCCAGTAGCCCTTGGACAGGGAAGGGCTATGGCTACACCTTC. The encoded protein is CASSPWTGKGYGYTF.

The chain joins TRBV10-3 to TRBJ1-3; weak D call: TRBD1 (6 bases). The V end lost 6 bases, the J end lost 0 bases, and 9 bases lay between the germline ends. The V gene's germline CDR1 is ENHRY and CDR2 SYGVKD. The CDR3 contains 14 residues. This CDR3 reads CAIRGQLSGNTIYF. The CDR3 region has the DNA TGTGCCATCAGAGGACAGCTCTCTGGAAACACCATATATTTT.

The rearrangement uses TRBV5-8 and TRBJ1-4; D possibly corresponds to TRBD1 (6 bases). Trimming cost V 2 bases and J 0 bases, with 11 bases left between them. Germline V gene sequence: CDR1 SGHTS, CDR2 YDEGEE. The CDR3 consists of 16 residues. DNA for the CDR3: TGTGCCAGCAGCTTCGGACAGCTAGCAACTAATGAAAAACTGTTTTTT. Amino acid sequence: CASSFGQLATNEKLFF.

This clone was seen just once. The genes are TRBV9 and TRBJ2-2, with a possible D match to TRBD2 (5 bases). From germline, CDR1 is SGDLS and CDR2 YYNGEE. Trimming took 0 bases from V and 4 from J, leaving 13 bases between them. The CDR3 covers 16 residues. The CDR3 sequence: CASSVAGRGSTGELFF. The CDR3 DNA follows: TGTGCCAGCAGCGTAGCCGGTAGAGGGTCCACCGGGGAGCTGTTTTTT.

V gene TRBV27 combines with J gene TRBJ1-1, with 7 bases identical to TRBD1. V shed 3 bases, J shed 11 bases, and the junction held 9 bases outside the gene matches. The CDR3 covers 13 residues. Germline V lookup: CDR1 MNHEY, CDR2 SMNVEV (reference sequence). The CDR3 DNA reads TGTGCCAGCAGTTTTAGAGGGGGCGCGGTCGCTTTCTTT. As protein: CASSFRGGAVAFF.

V gene TRBV11-3 combines with J gene TRBJ2-2; 12 bases agree with TRBD2. Germline V gene data show CDR1 as SGHNT and CDR2 as YENEEA. V was clipped by 6 bases and J by 4 bases; unmatched bases: 6. CDR3 length: 16 residues. The CDR3, as DNA: TGTGCCAGCAGTTTGACTAGCGGGGGTGGCACCGGGGAGCTGTTTTTT. It is translated as CASSLTSGGGTGELFF.

In this sample, this clone turned up a few times. The chain couples TRBV29-1 to TRBJ2-3, with D unclear. CDR1 SQVTM and CDR2 ANQGSEA come from the germline V gene. This CDR3 has 13 amino acids. The V and J ends lost 4 bases and 4 bases respectively, with 12 bases between them. CDR3 DNA: TGCAGCGTTGCCCCCTCCCCCGCAGATACGCAGTATTTT. Protein product: CSVAPSPADTQYF.

V and J are TRBV5-1 and TRBJ2-1; 10 positions agree with TRBD2. Germline V CDR1 and CDR2: SGHRS, YFSETQ. Trimming at V came to 2 bases and at J to 5 bases, leaving 10 bases not matched to a gene. There are 17 residues in the CDR3. The CDR3 bases are TGCGCCAGCAGCTTTTCAGGGGAGCGGGAGGGCCACAATGAGCAGTTCTTC. Translation gives CASSFSGEREGHNEQFF.

This chain uses TRBV5-1 with TRBJ2-3; 13 bases are a match to TRBD2. Germline-derived CDR1 and CDR2 are SGHRS and YFSETQ. The CDR3 consists of 17 residues. Unmatched junction bases numbered 5, after V lost 4 bases and J lost 0 bases. CDR3 nucleotide sequence: TGCGCCAGCAGCAGGGGACTAGCGGGGACTAGCACAGATACGCAGTATTTT. Protein product: CASSRGLAGTSTDTQYF.

The chain joins TRBV5-1 to TRBJ1-2; no reliable D call. Trimming left V 0 bases short and J 4 bases short, with 10 bases between. Germline V gives CDR1 SGHRS, CDR2 YFSETQ. The CDR3 is made up of 14 amino acids. CDR3 residues: CASSLGLGSYGYTF. CDR3 coding DNA: TGCGCCAGCAGCTTGGGGTTGGGCAGCTATGGCTACACCTTC.